A single sample gave rise to the 23 T cell receptor beta chains below, sequenced in a study of CD8+ T cells in alopecia areata. Following extraction, RNA underwent reverse transcription to cDNA, which served as the sequencing template. The method was immunoSEQ multiplex PCR; TCRdb's version includes in-frame clones alone and lacks a portion of them. This sample yields under 200,000 clones, of which less than 80% are seen a single time; approximately 15% belongs to the top ten. Treatment denoted: oral pan-JAK inhibitor, 5-10 mg twice daily. The sample here was CD4+ T cells sorted from blood, taken at week 24, from a patient treated with tofacitinib. All receptors derive from a human donor with alopecia areata.

The chain links TRBV10-3 to TRBJ2-3, with D possibly matching TRBD1 (5 bases). The CDR3 has 18 residues. Germline V gene lookup returns CDR1 ENHRY and CDR2 SYGVKD. V lost 6 bases to trimming and J lost 1 base, with 23 bases between them. The CDR3 DNA sequence: TGTGCCATCAGGAACACGGAACCAGGGTTGTACGGCACAGATACGCAGTATTTT. Its translation is CAIRNTEPGLYGTDTQYF.

V gene TRBV10-3 combines with J gene TRBJ1-1; D unclear. The CDR3 extends over 14 amino acids. V lost 4 bases, J lost 5 bases, and 14 bases lay in between. CDR1 and CDR2 (germline): ENHRY, SYGVKD. The CDR3 DNA is TGTGCCATCAGTGTCGGACTCCGTGGGACTGAAGCTTTCTTT. Protein product: CAISVGLRGTEAFF.

The chain recombines TRBV4-1 with TRBJ2-6; no clear D. CDR1 is MGHRA, CDR2 YSYEKL, per germline. CDR3 length equals 14 residues. Between the trimmed V and J ends, which lost 4 bases and 0 bases, there was a span of 4 bases. CDR3 sequence reads: CASSPSSGANVLTF. The CDR3 DNA is TGCGCCAGCAGCCCCAGCTCTGGGGCCAACGTCCTGACTTTC.

This clone has a handful of counts. In DNA form, the CDR3 reads TGCAGCGTCCACGGGACCTGGAAAGAGACCCAGTACTTC. Its translation: CSVHGTWKETQYF. V gene TRBV29-1 combines with J gene TRBJ2-5, with D perhaps matching TRBD1 or TRBD2 (5 bases each). The CDR3 length is 13 residues. CDR1 is SQVTM, CDR2 ANQGSEA, per germline. V was shortened by 6 bases and J by 3 bases, with 14 bases between the two germline ends.

This chain links TRBV9 with TRBJ2-6; D is unresolved. In germline, CDR1 is SGDLS, CDR2 YYNGEE. V lost 2 bases, J lost 4 bases, and 4 bases lay in between. CDR3 length: 13 residues. CDR3 coding DNA: TGTGCCAGCAGCGTTCGAGGGGCCAACGTCCTGACTTTC. As protein: CASSVRGANVLTF.

This clone showed up just once. The chain recombines TRBV2 with TRBJ1-5, with a weak D call TRBD1 (5 bases). The CDR3 contains 15 residues. In germline, CDR1 is SNHLY, CDR2 FYNNEI. V gave up 0 bases and J gave up 3 bases, with 9 bases separating them. CDR3 sequence: CASSEARQNNQPQHF. The CDR3 nucleotides read TGTGCCAGCAGTGAAGCGCGACAGAACAATCAGCCCCAGCATTTT.

The chain combines TRBV2 with TRBJ1-5, with TRBD1 identical over 8 bases. Germline loops: CDR1 SNHLY, CDR2 FYNNEI. This CDR3 region has 13 residues. With 5 bases clipped from V and 4 bases from J, the junction kept 1 base outside the gene matches. The CDR3 nucleotides are TGTGCCAGCAGTACAGGGGGGAATCAGCCCCAGCATTTT. Translated, it gives CASSTGGNQPQHF.

The rearrangement joins TRBV18 to TRBJ1-2; D call uncertain. The V gene's germline CDR1 is KGHSH and CDR2 LQKENI. Trimming left V 5 bases short and J 6 bases short, with 13 bases between. CDR3 length equals 13 residues. This CDR3 is CASSVRERDGYTF. Here the CDR3 DNA reads TGTGCCAGCTCAGTCCGCGAGCGGGATGGCTACACCTTC.

This clone turned up a few times. The chain uses TRBV4-2 and TRBJ1-1; D gene uncertain. Germline V lookup: CDR1 LGHNA, CDR2 YNFKEQ. The CDR3 consists of 14 residues. Trimming removed 0 bases at V and 1 base at J, with 6 bases between. The CDR3 loop is CASSQDSKNTEAFF. The CDR3 DNA is TGTGCCAGCAGCCAAGATTCGAAGAACACTGAAGCTTTCTTT.

This clone was seen a handful of times. The V and J genes are TRBV6-5 and TRBJ1-6, with 9 bases aligning to TRBD1. J was trimmed by 10 bases and V by 5 bases; bases with no gene match: 6. The CDR3 loop spans 14 amino acids. Germline CDR1 is MNHEY and CDR2 is SVGAGI. The CDR3 sequence: CASSPTGGRSPLHF. Written as DNA, the CDR3 is TGTGCCAGCAGTCCTACAGGGGGCCGCTCACCCCTCCACTTT.

The rearrangement links TRBV7-9 to TRBJ2-7; D possibly corresponds to TRBD1 (6 bases). The CDR3 sequence is 11 residues long. Germline-derived CDR1 and CDR2 are SEHNR and FQNEAQ (reference sequence). V lost 5 bases and J 12 bases, leaving 14 bases between the germline ends. CDR3: CASSTDRRRYF. Written as DNA, the CDR3 is TGTGCCAGCAGCACTGACAGGCGCCGGTACTTC.

This clone was observed a single time. Additional DNA sequences in this sample encode the identical CDR3. The chain recombines TRBV20-1 with TRBJ2-5; D unclear. CDR1 is DFQATT, CDR2 SNEGSKA, per germline (reference sequence). V lost 3 bases, J lost 1 base, and 3 bases lay in between. The CDR3 totals 11 residues. The CDR3 DNA reads as TGCAGTGCTAGTCTCCAAGAGACCCAGTACTTC. Translating it yields CSASLQETQYF.

CDR3 nucleotide sequence: TGTGCCAGCAGCGGACGGACCGGGGTGGGCGAGCAGTACTTC. Protein product: CASSGRTGVGEQYF. V is TRBV11-3 and J is TRBJ2-7, with a weak D call TRBD2 (5 bases). Germline-derived CDR1 and CDR2 are SGHNT and YENEEA. This CDR3 region has 14 residues. With 5 bases removed from V and 6 bases from J, the gap between germline ends came to 17 bases.

This clone was seen just once. V usage is TRBV5-1 and J usage is TRBJ2-6; a weak D match, TRBD1 (6 bases). The CDR3 loop spans 18 amino acids. Trimming took off 2 bases at V and 0 bases at J, with 15 bases between the two ends. Per germline, CDR1 SGHRS and CDR2 YFSETQ. CDR3 region: CASSFNRDTHSGANVLTF. DNA of the CDR3: TGCGCCAGCAGCTTTAACCGGGACACCCACTCTGGGGCCAACGTCCTGACTTTC.

This clone was observed a few times. The gene calls are TRBV29-1 and TRBJ1-1, with 8 bases that match TRBD1. The trim removed 4 bases at V and 0 bases at J, leaving 7 bases unmatched. The CDR3 totals 15 residues. Per the germline V gene, CDR1 is SQVTM and CDR2 is ANQGSEA. The CDR3 sequence: CSVANRGVMNTEAFF. In DNA, the CDR3 is TGCAGCGTTGCAAACAGGGGGGTCATGAACACTGAAGCTTTCTTT. Drawing the rest from reference TRBV29-1 and TRBJ1-1, the complete variable domain is SAVISQKPSRDICQRGTSLTIQCQVDSQVTMMFWYRQQPGQSLTLIATANQGSEATYESGFVIDKFPISRPNLTFSTLTVSNMSPEDSSIYLCSVANRGVMNTEAFFGQGTRLTVV.

The chain has TRBV5-1 and TRBJ2-3; no clear D gene. In germline, CDR1 is SGHRS, CDR2 YFSETQ. The V end lost 2 bases, the J end lost 0 bases, and 10 bases lay between the germline ends. This CDR3 spans 15 amino acids. CDR3 in amino acids: CASSFQSPSTDTQYF. DNA for the CDR3: TGCGCCAGCAGCTTTCAATCCCCTAGCACAGATACGCAGTATTTT. Complete variable domain (other parts from reference TRBV5-1 and TRBJ2-3): KAGVTQTPRYLIKTRGQQVTLSCSPISGHRSVSWYQQTPGQGLQFLFEYFSETQRNKGNFPGRFSGRQFSNSRSEMNVSTLELGDSALYLCASSFQSPSTDTQYFGPGTRLTVL.

This clone showed up just a few times. V gene TRBV5-1 combines with J gene TRBJ1-1; tentatively, D is TRBD1 (5 bases). The CDR3 loop spans 14 amino acids. CDR1 is SGHRS, CDR2 YFSETQ, per germline. V shed 3 bases and J shed 9 bases, with 18 bases lying between them. The CDR3 protein is CASSSMSRENQAFF. DNA of the CDR3: TGCGCCAGCAGCTCAATGTCCAGGGAGAATCAAGCTTTCTTT.

This rearrangement joins TRBV6-1 to TRBJ2-1, with D maybe TRBD2 (5 bases). The CDR3 loop spans 15 amino acids. The germline V gene encodes CDR1 MNHNS and CDR2 SASEGT. With 5 bases removed from V and 4 bases from J, the gap between germline ends came to 15 bases. This CDR3 reads CASSSSGIQYNEQFF. The DNA of the CDR3 is TGTGCCAGCAGTTCATCCGGGATCCAATACAATGAGCAGTTCTTC.

This rearrangement joins TRBV11-1 to TRBJ2-7; D is perhaps TRBD2 (6 bases). Trimming cost V 5 bases and J 3 bases, with 14 bases left between them. The CDR3 length is 14 residues. The germline V gene has CDR1 SGHAT and CDR2 FQDESV (reference sequence). CDR3 DNA: TGTGCCAGCAGCAAGTCTCGGGACTTCTACGAGCAGTACTTC. Protein sequence: CASSKSRDFYEQYF.

In its sample, this clone was seen a few times. This chain joins TRBV7-2 and TRBJ2-7, with D tentatively TRBD1 (6 bases). CDR3 length: 15 residues. V gave up 5 bases and J gave up 4 bases, with 18 bases separating them. The germline CDR1 and CDR2 sequences are SGHTA and FQGNSA. The CDR3 reads CASSPQWTDTYEQYF. In DNA form, the CDR3 reads TGTGCCAGCAGCCCTCAGTGGACAGATACATACGAGCAGTACTTC. The full variable domain, rest sourced from reference TRBV7-2 and TRBJ2-7, is GAGVSQSPSNKVTEKGKDVELRCDPISGHTALYWYRQSLGQGLEFLIYFQGNSAPDKSGLPSDRFSAERTGGSVSTLTIQRTQQEDSAVYLCASSPQWTDTYEQYFGPGTRLTVT.

The genes are TRBV29-1 and TRBJ2-1; 11 bases align to TRBD2. Germline V gene sequence: CDR1 SQVTM, CDR2 ANQGSEA. Losses at the gene ends were 5 bases for V and 10 bases for J; bases not matched to a gene: 10. The CDR3 covers 14 residues. CDR3 sequence (DNA): TGCAGCGTTTTGACTAGCGGGGCTGCCCGCGAGCAGTTCTTC. It translates to CSVLTSGAAREQFF.

The genes are TRBV30 and TRBJ1-1; the D is unclear. V lost 0 bases and J 0 bases, leaving 8 bases between the germline ends. CDR3 length: 14 residues. Germline V lookup: CDR1 GTSNPN, CDR2 SVGIG (reference sequence). DNA of the CDR3: TGTGCCTGGAGTGTAGGGTCCCTGAACACTGAAGCTTTCTTT. It translates to CAWSVGSLNTEAFF. Based on the CDR3 plus reference TRBV30 and TRBJ1-1, the full variable domain is SQTIHQWPATLVQPVGSPLSLECTVEGTSNPNLYWYRQAAGRGLQLLFYSVGIGQISSEVPQNLSASRPQDRQFILSSKKLLLSDSGFYLCAWSVGSLNTEAFFGQGTRLTVV.

This chain joins TRBV25-1 and TRBJ1-2; weak D call: TRBD1 (5 bases). Between the trimmed V and J ends, which lost 0 bases and 3 bases, there was a span of 8 bases. The CDR3 has 14 amino acids. Germline V gives CDR1 MGHDK, CDR2 SYGVNS. For the CDR3, the DNA is TGTGCCAGCAGTGAATATACAGGCCACTATGGCTACACCTTC. It is translated as CASSEYTGHYGYTF.